Listed here are 11 T cell receptor beta chains from one sample, sequenced in a study of circulating CD8 cells and anti-PD-1 response in melanoma. Four subsets defined by PD-1 and/or TIGIT were sorted from live CD3+CD8+TCRalphabeta+ cells. The QIAseq Immune Repertoire TCR panel built the libraries from roughly 15 ng of total RNA. TCRdb re-derived calls from the reads in MiXCR, one entry per CDR3 protein. This table has roughly 1,300 distinct CDR3 sequences, about 7.6% appearing once. The sequencing used CD8+ T cells from PBMCs, collected at baseline or after one month of anti-PD-1 therapy (not recorded which). The source is a human donor with melanoma.

By frequency in the sample, this clonotype is medium-sized. The CDR3 carries no conserved terminal phenylalanine or tryptophan, so it likely arises from a read error. V usage is TRBV27 and J usage is TRBJ2-1; D might be TRBD1 (5 bases). Per the germline V gene, CDR1 is MNHEY and CDR2 is SMNVEV (reference sequence). With 3 bases removed from V and 7 bases from J, the gap between germline ends came to 16 bases. This CDR3 spans 15 amino acids. This CDR3 reads CASSFYGAELNEQFS. The DNA for the CDR3 is TGTGCCAGCAGTTTTTATGGGGCAGAATTGAATGAGCAGTTCTCC.

Sample share makes this clonotype medium-sized. CDR3 sequence (DNA): TGTGCCAGCAGCCCGACGAACACCGGGGAGCTGTTTTTT. It translates to CASSPTNTGELFF. The chain combines TRBV6-6 with TRBJ2-2; D remains unclear. The CDR3 has 13 residues. The V gene lost 6 bases and the J gene lost 0 bases, with 5 bases spanning the gap. CDR1 is MNHNY, CDR2 SVGAGI, per germline (reference sequence).

This clonotype is classed as medium-sized. The chain couples TRBV3-2 to TRBJ1-5; the listed D gene, TRBD1, was not tested against the DNA. TRBV3-2 is classified as a pseudogene. The CDR3 covers 17 residues. The CDR3 loop is CASSQDGNHRGYQPQHF. CDR3 coding DNA: TGTGCCAGCAGCCAAGATGGTAACCACCGGGGTTATCAGCCCCAGCATTTT.

This clonotype is classed as large (0.1 to 1%). The chain combines TRBV18 with TRBJ1-1; D is uncertain. Germline V gives CDR1 KGHSH, CDR2 LQKENI. The length of the CDR3 is 13 residues. Trimming took 2 bases from V and 0 from J, leaving 4 bases between them. CDR3 DNA: TGTGCCAGCTCACCAGGGCTGAACACTGAAGCTTTCTTT. Amino acids: CASSPGLNTEAFF.

The CDR3 bases are TGTGCCAGCGCAAACCCCACAGGACGCTCCTACAATGAGCAGTTCTTC. Translating it yields CASANPTGRSYNEQFF. The chain employs TRBV28 and TRBJ2-1; possibly TRBD1 for D (5 bases). This CDR3 spans 16 amino acids. The germline V gene encodes CDR1 MDHEN and CDR2 SYDVKM. Trimming took off 8 bases at V and 0 bases at J, with 17 bases between the two ends.

This clonotype was recorded a few times. V usage is TRBV19 and J usage is TRBJ1-1; D unresolved. The length of the CDR3 is 14 residues. Germline values: CDR1 LNHDA, CDR2 SQIVND (reference sequence). V was pared by 3 bases and J by 0 bases, with 8 bases between. CDR3 in DNA: TGTGCCAGTAGTATCCTTGGTGTGAACACTGAAGCTTTCTTT. This codes for CASSILGVNTEAFF. Using reference TRBV19 and TRBJ1-1 for the parts outside the CDR3, the full variable domain is DGGITQSPKYLFRKEGQNVTLSCEQNLNHDAMYWYRQDPGQGLRLIYYSQIVNDFQKGDIAEGYSVSREKKESFPLTVTSAQKNPTAFYLCASSILGVNTEAFFGQGTRLTVV.

Details on this clonotype: A clone one base away is much larger, so this may be a read error. This sequence joins TRBV12-5 and TRBJ2-7; maybe TRBD1 (5 bases). Germline V gene lookup returns CDR1 LGHNT and CDR2 FRNRAP. The CDR3 is made up of 16 amino acids. This chain's CDR3 is CACGLVQDGTAYEQYF. Here the CDR3 DNA reads TGTGCTTGTGGTTTGGTACAGGACGGAACAGCATACGAGCAGTACTTC.

This clonotype is medium-sized by share. The chain has TRBV28 and TRBJ1-2, with D perhaps TRBD1 (6 bases). From germline, CDR1 is MDHEN and CDR2 SYDVKM. Trimming took off 6 bases at V and 6 bases at J, with 23 bases between the two ends. The CDR3 loop spans 16 amino acids. The CDR3 spells CASSWPGEIQRNGYTF. The DNA of the CDR3 is TGTGCCAGCAGCTGGCCAGGGGAGATACAGCGGAATGGCTACACCTTC.

As regards this clonotype: The CDR3 carries no conserved terminal phenylalanine or tryptophan, so it likely arises from a read error. The CDR3 loop is CASSISDGSYYEQYL. The CDR3 coding sequence is TGTGCCAGTAGTATTAGCGACGGCAGCTACTACGAGCAGTACCTC. The gene calls are TRBV19 and TRBJ2-7, with D perhaps matching TRBD2 (5 bases). The CDR3 is 15 residues long. Germline V lookup: CDR1 LNHDA, CDR2 SQIVND (reference sequence). V gave up 3 bases and J gave up 3 bases, with 15 bases separating them.

By share of the sample, this clonotype is medium-sized. J is TRBJ2-7 and V is TRBV11-2; D gene ambiguous. The length of the CDR3 is 13 residues. Germline CDR1 reads SGHAT; CDR2 reads FQNNGV. V was cut by 0 bases and J by 3 bases, with 6 bases left in between. This CDR3 is CASSLDAVYEQYF. CDR3 bases: TGTGCCAGCAGCTTAGATGCTGTCTACGAGCAGTACTTC.

This clonotype is medium-sized (0.01 to 0.1%). The chain links TRBV23-1 to TRBJ2-1; 8 positions match TRBD1. TRBV23-1 is sorted into the ORF group, with uncertain function. CDR3 length: 15 amino acids. After removal of 3 bases from V and 6 bases from J, the junction contained 7 bases not matched to a gene. CDR3 loop: CASSHRPGQGNEQFF. CDR3 sequence (DNA): TGCGCCAGCAGTCATCGGCCCGGACAGGGCAATGAGCAGTTCTTC.